The rows below give T cell receptor beta chains drawn from one sample of a study of patients and donors after allogeneic stem cell transplantation. Via MiXCR, TCRdb re-called the RT-PCR reads, giving one row per CDR3 protein. The sample consists of approximately 140,000 distinct CDR3 sequences, about two fifths of them appearing once. Sequenced: blood, either unsorted or a sorted T cell fraction (not recorded which). Receptors originate from a human donor who was either an allogeneic HSCT recipient or a stem cell or donor lymphocyte infusion donor (not recorded which). It is not recorded whose cells these are; they may come from a transplant donor. Each CDR3 is given with its conserved first and last residue. The D gene is left open where the match is weak. Part of the rows lack a size; the others show once, few, many or a class for expanded clones.

D gene	V gene	J gene	clone size	CDR3 DNA	CDR3 protein
-	TRBV6-5	TRBJ2-6	-	TGTGCCAGCAGTCCAAGGACCCCAACTGGGGCCAACGTCCTGACTTTC	CASSPRTPTGANVLTF
-	TRBV5-1	TRBJ1-6	-	TGCGCCAGCAGCTTGGCGAGGGGCGCGCGAAATAATTCACCCCTCCACTTT	CASSLARGARNNSPLHF
TRBD1	TRBV12-3/TRBV12-4	TRBJ1-2	-	TGTGCCAGCAGTTGGGACAGGGGGAGGGATGGCTACACCTTC	CASSWDRGRDGYTF
-	TRBV10-3	TRBJ1-4	few	TGTGCCATCAGTGAAGGAGGTGGGAGCAATGAAAAACTGTTTTTT	CAISEGGGSNEKLFF
-	TRBV6-5	TRBJ1-6	-	TGTGCCAGCAGTTACTCGGTTGAGGGGCCCTTTGGTGATTCACCCCTCCACTTT	CASSYSVEGPFGDSPLHF
-	TRBV12-3/TRBV12-4	TRBJ2-3	-	TGTGCCAGCAGTCCCCAGCGGCTGGGAGTGGGCACAGATACGCAGTATTTT	CASSPQRLGVGTDTQYF
-	TRBV5-1	TRBJ1-2	-	TGCGCCAGCAGCTTGGATCCCGGGACTAACTATGGCTACACCTTC	CASSLDPGTNYGYTF
-	TRBV29-1	TRBJ1-2	few	TGCAGCGTTGGGGATGGCTACACCTTC	CSVGDGYTF
TRBD2	TRBV20-1	TRBJ2-1	-	TGCAGTGCTAACCCACTAGCGGGGGGGACGGGCGGTGAGCAGTTCTTC	CSANPLAGGTGGEQFF
TRBD2	TRBV6-2/TRBV6-3	TRBJ2-7	-	TGTGCCAGCAGTGAAGCGGGGGCCCTCTACGAGCAGTACTTC	CASSEAGALYEQYF
TRBD1	TRBV3-1	TRBJ1-3	-	TGTGCCAGCAGCCCCCCGGGACAGTTGGGAAACACCATATATTTT	CASSPPGQLGNTIYF
TRBD2	TRBV20-1	TRBJ2-7	-	TGCAGTGCTAGAGATAAAGAACAGCGGGGTTATTTCTACGAGCAGTACTTC	CSARDKEQRGYFYEQYF
-	TRBV12-3/TRBV12-4	TRBJ1-4	-	TGTGCCAGCAGTTTAGGGGCAGGGCGGGCGTTTTTT	CASSLGAGRAFF
-	TRBV4-3	TRBJ2-3	-	TGCGCCAGCAGCCAAGATTGGGCGGGAGATACGCAGTATTTT	CASSQDWAGDTQYF
TRBD1	TRBV9	TRBJ1-1	-	TGTGCCAGCAGCGGGACCTCGACAGGGTGGGGTGAAGCTTTCTTT	CASSGTSTGWGEAFF
-	TRBV20-1	TRBJ2-3	-	TGCAGTGCTAGAAACCCTACGCCTAGCACAGATACGCAGTATTTT	CSARNPTPSTDTQYF
-	TRBV28	TRBJ1-6	-	TGTGCCAGCAGTTGGGGGCAGAGAGGCTATAATTCACCCCTCCACTTT	CASSWGQRGYNSPLHF
-	TRBV12-3/TRBV12-4	TRBJ1-6	-	TGTGCCAGCAGCCTGTGGGAGACGAGGAATTCACCCCTCCACTTT	CASSLWETRNSPLHF
TRBD1	TRBV20-1	TRBJ1-1	few	TGCAGTGCTAGGCCCCTCTCGGGGACAGAGTTTGAAGCTTTCTTT	CSARPLSGTEFEAFF
TRBD1	TRBV5-1	TRBJ1-2	-	TGCGCCAGCAGCTTGGGTACTAGGGGGCTCTATGGCTACACCTTC	CASSLGTRGLYGYTF
-	TRBV7-9	TRBJ1-6	few	TGTGCCAGCAGCTCGGGACTGCCCTATAATTCACCCCTCCACTTT	CASSSGLPYNSPLHF
-	TRBV7-2	TRBJ1-1	once	TGTGCCAGCAGCTTAACACGGCTCCTAGAAGCTTTCTTT	CASSLTRLLEAFF
-	TRBV20-1	TRBJ1-1	few	TGCAGTGCTACGGAACAGGGCACTGAAGCTTTCTTT	CSATEQGTEAFF
TRBD2	TRBV11-2	TRBJ2-5	few	TGTGCCAGCAGCTTAGATAGCGGGGGGGCCGAGACCCAGTACTTC	CASSLDSGGAETQYF
-	TRBV29-1	TRBJ1-1	-	TGCAGCGTTGTGGCAGTCAGGGCCTTGAACACTGAAGCTTTCTTT	CSVVAVRALNTEAFF
TRBD2	TRBV28	TRBJ2-7	many	TGTGCCAGCAGTTACTCCGGGACTATTTACGAGCAGTACTTC	CASSYSGTIYEQYF
-	TRBV20-1	TRBJ1-6	few	TGCAGTGCAACGCCGGGGAGAGGACTCCCTAATTCACCCCTCCACTTT	CSATPGRGLPNSPLHF
-	TRBV25-1	TRBJ1-6	-	TGTGCCAGCGGGGACGGAGGCTCCTATAATTCACCCCTCCACTTT	CASGDGGSYNSPLHF
-	TRBV9	TRBJ1-1	few	TGTGCCAGCAGCGCCGTCGGGATCACGGCGGGTGAAGCTTTCTTT	CASSAVGITAGEAFF
-	TRBV5-6	TRBJ1-5	few	TGTGCCAGCAGCGAGTGGGGGAGCAATCAGCCCCAGCATTTT	CASSEWGSNQPQHF
-	TRBV18	TRBJ1-5	-	TGTGCCAGCTCACCACCGAACACTAATCAGCCCCAGCATTTT	CASSPPNTNQPQHF
-	TRBV21-1	TRBJ1-2	few	TGTGCCAGCAGCAAACCTCTCCGGGGCTACACCTTC	CASSKPLRGYTF
TRBD1	TRBV29-1	TRBJ1-2	-	TGCAGCGTTGAAGAAAGGGGACAGCGTAACTATGGCTACACCTTC	CSVEERGQRNYGYTF
-	TRBV12-3/TRBV12-4	TRBJ2-1	-	TGTGCCAGCAGCGGGGGGACACTTTACAATGAGCAGTTCTTC	CASSGGTLYNEQFF
-	TRBV2	TRBJ1-5	-	TGTGCCAGCAGGTACAGGGTTGGCAATCAGCCCCAGCATTTT	CASRYRVGNQPQHF
-	TRBV21-1	TRBJ1-3	-	TGTGCCAGCAGGGGCAGAACAAGCATCATATATTTT	CASRGRTSIIYF
-	TRBV24-1	TRBJ1-5	-	TGTGCCACCAGTGAATCTGGGGGCTGGCAGCCCCAGCATTTT	CATSESGGWQPQHF
-	TRBV29-1	TRBJ1-1	few	TGCAGCGTTTCTTCAGGGCCCCGGTTAACTGAAGCTTTCTTT	CSVSSGPRLTEAFF
-	TRBV11-1	TRBJ1-2	-	TGTGCCAGCAGCTTAGGGCACACCAGCTATGGCTACACCTTC	CASSLGHTSYGYTF